The sequence of this T cell receptor beta chain was determined in a study of post-analysis software for immune sequencing data. Whole-study results and caveats: About 5 TRBV segments appeared more often in patients than in controls, and TRBV5-6, TRBV5-1 and TRBV20-1 were among these.

The CDR3 extends over 12 amino acids. Germline CDR1 is SQVTM and CDR2 is ANQGSEA. V was shortened by 6 bases and J by 5 bases, with 12 bases between the two germline ends. This clonotype was seen ten or more times. Antigen specificity is unknown. Every TCR beta cDNA library bore unique molecular identifiers. TCRdb re-analysed the PCR reads in MiXCR, keeping a single row per CDR3 protein. The sample lists around 200,000 distinct CDR3 sequences; roughly 30% were seen once. The sample comprised blood. The J gene is TRBJ2-3, the V gene TRBV29-1; no clear D gene. The sequence was obtained from a girl aged 2-17 years with multiple sclerosis. CDR3 residues: CSVPDGRDTQYF. For the CDR3, the DNA is TGCAGCGTCCCGGACGGACGAGATACGCAGTATTTT.